The 4 T cell receptor beta chains given below trace back to one sample, sequenced in a study of human T cells and chemical hapten exposure. Via MiXCR, TCRdb re-called the RACE reads, giving one row per CDR3 protein. Counted here are around 340,000 distinct CDR3 sequences, around 6.9% occurring once; the ten biggest clones make up more than 7%. Described time point: patch test 1, 2 weeks after DPC sensitization. The treatment denotes: therapeutic diphenylcyclopropenone sensitization with weekly scalp DPC. The material sequenced was whole blood, taken in connection with sensitization to the hapten diphenylcyclopropenone (DPC). Receptors originate from a young woman with alopecia areata. Some clones in this sample may be carry-over from other donors' samples.

The rearrangement uses TRBV25-1 and TRBJ2-5, with D possibly TRBD2 on 5 matching bases. This CDR3 has 12 residues. Per germline, CDR1 MGHDK and CDR2 SYGVNS. Trimming left V 10 bases short and J 2 bases short, with 11 bases between. This CDR3 is CANPPGQETQYF. The CDR3 bases are TGTGCCAACCCCCCGGGGCAAGAGACCCAGTACTTC.

The chain uses TRBV24-1 and TRBJ2-1; the match to TRBD2 covers 13 bases. This CDR3 is 16 amino acids long. Germline V gives CDR1 KGHDR, CDR2 SFDVKD. V shed 5 bases and J 5 bases; nucleotides not matched to a gene: 5. Here the CDR3 DNA reads TGTGCCACCAGTGGTGGACTAGCGGGGGAGGACAATGAGCAGTTCTTC. Its protein product is CATSGGLAGEDNEQFF.

The rearrangement links TRBV12-3 or TRBV12-4 to TRBJ2-3, with TRBD1 matching over 9 bases. There are 14 residues in the CDR3. J was trimmed by 5 bases and V by 6 bases; bases with no gene match: 6. CDR3 nucleotide sequence: TGTGCCAGCAGGTGGACAGGGGAGGGAGATACGCAGTATTTT. This gives the protein CASRWTGEGDTQYF.

V usage is TRBV18 and J usage is TRBJ2-3; tentatively, D is TRBD1 or TRBD2 (5 bases each). Deletions cut 2 bases from V and 2 bases from J, with 11 bases between. The CDR3 has 15 residues. The germline CDR1 and CDR2 sequences are KGHSH and LQKENI. CDR3 in amino acids: CASSPAGTYTDTQYF. The CDR3 DNA reads TGTGCCAGCTCACCAGCAGGGACCTACACAGATACGCAGTATTTT.